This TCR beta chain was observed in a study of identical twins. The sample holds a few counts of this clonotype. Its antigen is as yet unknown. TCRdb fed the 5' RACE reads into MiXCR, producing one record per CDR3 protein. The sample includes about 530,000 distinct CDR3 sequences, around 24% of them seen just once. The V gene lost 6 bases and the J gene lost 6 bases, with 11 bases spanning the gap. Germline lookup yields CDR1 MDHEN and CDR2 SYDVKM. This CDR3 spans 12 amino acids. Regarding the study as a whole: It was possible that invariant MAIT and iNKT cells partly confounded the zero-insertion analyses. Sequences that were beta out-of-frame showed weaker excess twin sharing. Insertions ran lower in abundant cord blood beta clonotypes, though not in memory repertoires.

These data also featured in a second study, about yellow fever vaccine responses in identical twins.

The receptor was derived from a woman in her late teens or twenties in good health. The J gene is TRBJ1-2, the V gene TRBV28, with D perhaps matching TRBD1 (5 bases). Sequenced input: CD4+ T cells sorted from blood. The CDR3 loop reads CASRRDPNGYTF. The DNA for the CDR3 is TGTGCCAGCAGACGGGACCCGAATGGCTACACCTTC.